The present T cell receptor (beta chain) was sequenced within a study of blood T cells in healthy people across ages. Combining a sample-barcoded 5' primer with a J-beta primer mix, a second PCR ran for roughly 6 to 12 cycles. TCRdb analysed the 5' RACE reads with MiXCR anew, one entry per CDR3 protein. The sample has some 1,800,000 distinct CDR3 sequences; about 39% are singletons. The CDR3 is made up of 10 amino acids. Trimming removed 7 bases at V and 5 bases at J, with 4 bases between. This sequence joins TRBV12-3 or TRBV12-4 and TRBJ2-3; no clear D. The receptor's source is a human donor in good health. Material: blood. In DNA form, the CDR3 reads TGTGCCAGCACGATAGATACGCAGTATTTT. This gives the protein CASTIDTQYF.